This T cell receptor (beta chain) was profiled in a study of CD8+ T cells in alopecia areata. Study information: Treatment comprised oral tofacitinib, 5 to 10 mg twice daily, in treated patients. People stayed on tofacitinib for 6 to 18 months, then stopped the drug for 6 months.

Lesional scalp punch biopsies and peripheral blood were collected from alopecia areata patients. Study-wide findings and caveats: Lesional scalp, especially alopecia totalis/universalis, showed higher clonality than normal scalp.

The CDR3 covers 14 residues. V gave up 5 bases and J gave up 3 bases, with 13 bases separating them. CDR1 and CDR2 (germline): MDHEN, SYDVKM. In regard to this clone: What it binds is not known.

RNA extraction and reverse transcription yielded cDNA as sequencing template. Generated by immunoSEQ multiplex PCR, the TCRdb table keeps only in-frame clones and is missing some. The repertoire holds some 95,000 clones, with about 40% as singletons. This TCR came from a human donor with alopecia areata. This chain connects TRBV28 to TRBJ2-5, with D tentatively TRBD2 (6 bases). The sequencing input was CD4+ T cells sorted from blood. The CDR3 is CASSLSGPEETQYF. The CDR3 DNA follows: TGTGCCAGCAGTCTTAGCGGACCTGAAGAGACCCAGTACTTC.